The clone carrying this T cell receptor beta chain was detected ten times or more. The germline V and J ends were trimmed by 0 bases and 0 bases, with 11 bases remaining between them. CDR3 length: 16 residues. The germline V gene encodes CDR1 SGDLS and CDR2 YYNGEE. The data belong to a study of early T cells in non-severe SARS-CoV-2 infection. Study as a whole: Unpaired chains resulted from sequencing bulk RNA of unsorted whole blood.

Individual cDNA molecules received unique molecular identifiers during library preparation. TCRdb passed the 5' RACE reads through MiXCR, listing each CDR3 protein once. The sample has fewer than 30,000 distinct CDR3 sequences, about 4.5% seen once; the top ten hold around 16%. This chain joins TRBV9 and TRBJ2-3; D gene unclear. The clonotype was recovered from an adult who was a healthcare worker with PCR-confirmed SARS-CoV-2 infection or an uninfected control (not recorded which). Sample: whole blood. The CDR3 loop reads CASSVEVRGSTDTQYF. CDR3 in DNA: TGTGCCAGCAGCGTAGAAGTCCGCGGCAGCACAGATACGCAGTATTTT.